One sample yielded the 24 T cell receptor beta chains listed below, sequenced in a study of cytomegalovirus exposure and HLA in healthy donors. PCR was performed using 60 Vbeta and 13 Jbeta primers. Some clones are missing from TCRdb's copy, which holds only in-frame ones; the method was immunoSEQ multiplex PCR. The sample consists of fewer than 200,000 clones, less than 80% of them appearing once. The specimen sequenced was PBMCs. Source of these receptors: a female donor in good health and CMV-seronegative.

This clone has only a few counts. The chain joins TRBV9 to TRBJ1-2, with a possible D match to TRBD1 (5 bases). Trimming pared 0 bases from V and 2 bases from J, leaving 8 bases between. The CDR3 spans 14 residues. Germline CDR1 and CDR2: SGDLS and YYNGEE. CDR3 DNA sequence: TGTGCCAGCAGCGTAGGATCAGGGAACTATGGCTACACCTTC. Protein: CASSVGSGNYGYTF.

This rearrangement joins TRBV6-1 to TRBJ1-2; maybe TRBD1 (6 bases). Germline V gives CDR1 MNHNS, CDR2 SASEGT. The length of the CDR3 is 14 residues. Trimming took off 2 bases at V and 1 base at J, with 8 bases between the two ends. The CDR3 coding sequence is TGTGCCAGCAGTGAATGGACAGATAACTATGGCTACACCTTC. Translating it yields CASSEWTDNYGYTF.

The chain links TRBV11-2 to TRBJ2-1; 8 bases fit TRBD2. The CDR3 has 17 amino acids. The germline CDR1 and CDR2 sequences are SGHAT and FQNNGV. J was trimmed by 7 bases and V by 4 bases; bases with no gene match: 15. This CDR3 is CASSSPLREGRRNEQFF. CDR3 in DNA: TGTGCCAGCAGCTCCCCCCTCCGGGAGGGCCGTAGGAATGAGCAGTTCTTC.

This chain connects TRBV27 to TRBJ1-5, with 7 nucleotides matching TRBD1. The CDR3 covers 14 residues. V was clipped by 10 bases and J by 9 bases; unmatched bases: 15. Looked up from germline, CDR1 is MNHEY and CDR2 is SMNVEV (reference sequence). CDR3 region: CANAGRGPLMPQHF. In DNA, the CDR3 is TGTGCCAACGCCGGGAGGGGGCCTTTGATGCCCCAGCATTTT.

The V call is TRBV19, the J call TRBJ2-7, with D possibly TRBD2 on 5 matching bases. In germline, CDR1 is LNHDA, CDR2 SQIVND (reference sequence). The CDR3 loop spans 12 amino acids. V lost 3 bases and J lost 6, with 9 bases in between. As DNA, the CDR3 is TGTGCCAGTAGTATTCGGGGATCCGAGCAGTACTTC. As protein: CASSIRGSEQYF.

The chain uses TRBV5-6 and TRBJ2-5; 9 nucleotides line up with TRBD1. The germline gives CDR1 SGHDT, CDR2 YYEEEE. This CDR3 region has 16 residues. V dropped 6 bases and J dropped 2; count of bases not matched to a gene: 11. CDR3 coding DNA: TGTGCCAGCACGACAGGGGGTCCAAGAAATCAAGAGACCCAGTACTTC. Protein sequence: CASTTGGPRNQETQYF.

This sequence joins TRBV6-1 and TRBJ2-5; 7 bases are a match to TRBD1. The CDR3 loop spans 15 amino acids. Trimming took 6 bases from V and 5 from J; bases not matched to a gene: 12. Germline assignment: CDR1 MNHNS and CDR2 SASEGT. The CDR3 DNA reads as TGTGCCAGCAGCCTCAGGACAGGTTCCCGGGAGACCCAGTACTTC. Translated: CASSLRTGSRETQYF.

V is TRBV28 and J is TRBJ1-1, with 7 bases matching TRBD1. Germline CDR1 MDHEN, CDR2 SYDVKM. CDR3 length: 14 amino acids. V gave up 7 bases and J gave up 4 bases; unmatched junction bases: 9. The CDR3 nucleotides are TGTGCCAGCATCCGACAGGGTTGGGTCACTGAAGCTTTCTTT. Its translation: CASIRQGWVTEAFF.

The CDR3 DNA reads as TGCGCCAGCAGCCCCCTTGCAACTAATGAAAAACTGTTTTTT. Encoded protein: CASSPLATNEKLFF. The rearrangement joins TRBV5-1 to TRBJ1-4; D is undetermined. V was shortened by 4 bases and J by 0 bases, with 7 bases between the two germline ends. CDR3 length: 14 residues. Germline values: CDR1 SGHRS, CDR2 YFSETQ.

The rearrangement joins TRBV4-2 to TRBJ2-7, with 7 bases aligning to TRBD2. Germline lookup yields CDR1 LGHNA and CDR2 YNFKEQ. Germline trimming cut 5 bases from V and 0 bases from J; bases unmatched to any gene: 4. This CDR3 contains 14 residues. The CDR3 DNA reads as TGTGCCAGCAGCACTAGCGTTCCCTCCTACGAGCAGTACTTC. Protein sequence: CASSTSVPSYEQYF.

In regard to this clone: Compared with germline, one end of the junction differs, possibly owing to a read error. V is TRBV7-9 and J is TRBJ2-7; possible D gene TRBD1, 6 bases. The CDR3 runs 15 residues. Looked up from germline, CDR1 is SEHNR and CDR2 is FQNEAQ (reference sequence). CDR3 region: CASSSPTGPPYKQYF. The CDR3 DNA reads TGTGCCAGCAGCTCACCGACAGGACCACCCTACAAGCAGTACTTC.

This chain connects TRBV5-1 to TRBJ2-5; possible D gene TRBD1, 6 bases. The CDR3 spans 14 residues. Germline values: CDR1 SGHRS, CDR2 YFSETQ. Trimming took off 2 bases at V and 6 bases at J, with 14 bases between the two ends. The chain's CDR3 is CASSFLDSGQTQYF. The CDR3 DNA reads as TGCGCCAGCAGCTTCTTGGACAGTGGGCAGACCCAGTACTTC.

The CDR3 is CASSLEEEGGRKVNEQFF. In nucleotides, the CDR3 is TGTGCCAGCAGCTTAGAGGAGGAGGGGGGGCGGAAAGTCAATGAGCAGTTCTTC. V gene TRBV13 combines with J gene TRBJ2-1, with a tentative D call TRBD2 (7 bases). Trimming removed 1 base from V and 6 bases from J, with 22 bases in between. CDR1 and CDR2 from the germline V gene are PRHDT and FYEKMQ (reference sequence). The CDR3 contains 18 residues. The full variable domain, completed using reference TRBV13 and TRBJ2-1, is AAGVIQSPRHLIKEKRETATLKCYPIPRHDTVYWYQQGPGQDPQFLISFYEKMQSDKGSIPDRFSAQQFSDYHSELNMSSLELGDSALYFCASSLEEEGGRKVNEQFFGPGTRLTVL.

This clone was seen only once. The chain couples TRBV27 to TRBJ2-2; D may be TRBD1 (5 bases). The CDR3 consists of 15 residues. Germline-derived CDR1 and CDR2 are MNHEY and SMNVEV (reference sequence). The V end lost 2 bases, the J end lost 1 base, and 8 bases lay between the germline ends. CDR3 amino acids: CASSLDTGNTGELFF. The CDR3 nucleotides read TGTGCCAGCAGTTTAGATACAGGGAACACCGGGGAGCTGTTTTTT.

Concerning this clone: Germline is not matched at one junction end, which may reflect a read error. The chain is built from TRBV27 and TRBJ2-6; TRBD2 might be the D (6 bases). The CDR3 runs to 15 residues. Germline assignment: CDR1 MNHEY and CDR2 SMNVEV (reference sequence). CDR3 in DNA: TGTGCCAGCAGTTTAACGACTAGTCCCCGCAACGGCCTGACTTTC. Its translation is CASSLTTSPRNGLTF.

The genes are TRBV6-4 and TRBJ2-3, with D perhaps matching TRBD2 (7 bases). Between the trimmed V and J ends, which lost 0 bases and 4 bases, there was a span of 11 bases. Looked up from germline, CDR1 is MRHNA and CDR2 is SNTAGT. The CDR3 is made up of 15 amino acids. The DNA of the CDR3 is TGTGCCAGCAGTGACTCAAGAGGGGGGGCAGATACGCAGTATTTT. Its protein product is CASSDSRGGADTQYF.

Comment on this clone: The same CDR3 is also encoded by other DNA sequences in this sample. CDR3 sequence (DNA): TGTGCCAGCAGTTACTCTCAGGGGGCCATTGGCTACACCTTC. Amino acids: CASSYSQGAIGYTF. The chain couples TRBV6-6 to TRBJ1-2, with 8 bases matching TRBD1. With 0 bases clipped from V and 7 bases from J, the junction kept 4 bases outside the gene matches. The germline CDR1 and CDR2 sequences are MNHNY and SVGAGI (reference sequence). The CDR3 is 14 residues long.

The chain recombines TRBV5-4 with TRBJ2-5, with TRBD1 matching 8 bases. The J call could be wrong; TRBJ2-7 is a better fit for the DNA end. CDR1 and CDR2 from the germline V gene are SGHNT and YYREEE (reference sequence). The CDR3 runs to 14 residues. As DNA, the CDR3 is TGTGCCAGCAGTTCCGACAGGGGAGGTTACGAGCAGTACTTC. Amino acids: CASSSDRGGYEQYF.

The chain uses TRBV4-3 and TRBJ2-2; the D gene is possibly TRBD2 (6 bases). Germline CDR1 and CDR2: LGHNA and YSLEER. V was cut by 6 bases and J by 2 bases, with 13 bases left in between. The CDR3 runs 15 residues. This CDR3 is CASRPRLDNTGELFF. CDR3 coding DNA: TGCGCCAGCAGACCCAGACTAGATAACACCGGGGAGCTGTTTTTT.

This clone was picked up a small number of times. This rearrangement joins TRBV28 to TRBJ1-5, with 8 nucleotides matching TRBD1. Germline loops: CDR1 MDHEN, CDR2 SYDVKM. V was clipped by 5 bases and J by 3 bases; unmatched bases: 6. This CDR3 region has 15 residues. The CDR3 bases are TGTGCCAGCAGTACCGGACAGGGTAACAATCAGCCCCAGCATTTT. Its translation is CASSTGQGNNQPQHF.

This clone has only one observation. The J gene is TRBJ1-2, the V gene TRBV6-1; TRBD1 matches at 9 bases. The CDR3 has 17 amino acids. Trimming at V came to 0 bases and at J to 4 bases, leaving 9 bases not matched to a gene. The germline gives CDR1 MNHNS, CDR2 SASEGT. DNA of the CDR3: TGTGCCAGCAGTGAAGCCACCGGGACAGGGTTATCCTATGGCTACACCTTC. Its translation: CASSEATGTGLSYGYTF.

The CDR3 loop reads CASSPLSSDNEQFF. CDR3 bases: TGTGCCAGCTCACCTCTATCATCCGACAATGAGCAGTTCTTC. The gene calls are TRBV18 and TRBJ2-1; D not resolved. Germline V gene lookup returns CDR1 KGHSH and CDR2 LQKENI. V lost 3 bases to trimming and J lost 5 bases, with 11 bases between them. This CDR3 has 14 amino acids.

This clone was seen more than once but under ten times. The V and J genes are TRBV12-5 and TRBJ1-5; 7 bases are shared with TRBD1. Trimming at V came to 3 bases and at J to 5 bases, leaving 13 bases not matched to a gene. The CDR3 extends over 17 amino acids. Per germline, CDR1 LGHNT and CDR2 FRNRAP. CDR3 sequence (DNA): TGTGCTAGTGGTTTTGGAAGGGGGCTTCCCTTTCATCAGCCCCAGCATTTT. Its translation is CASGFGRGLPFHQPQHF.

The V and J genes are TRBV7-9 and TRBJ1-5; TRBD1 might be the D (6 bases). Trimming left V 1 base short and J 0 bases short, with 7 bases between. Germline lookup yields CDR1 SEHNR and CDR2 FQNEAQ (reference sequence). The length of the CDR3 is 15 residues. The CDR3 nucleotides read TGTGCCAGCAGCTTAGAGGGGGATAGCAATCAGCCCCAGCATTTT. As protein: CASSLEGDSNQPQHF.